The 2 T cell receptor beta chains given below trace back to one sample, sequenced in a study of cytomegalovirus exposure and HLA in healthy donors. The PCR contained 60 Vbeta and 13 Jbeta primers. This table comes from immunoSEQ multiplex PCR, and its TCRdb copy is limited to in-frame clones, with some not included. The sample holds 160,000 or so clones, 70% seen once. The specimen sequenced was PBMCs. These receptors came from a man aged 18 to 29 in good health and CMV-seropositive.

The rearrangement links TRBV2 to TRBJ1-2; 11 bases match TRBD1. J lost 7 bases, V lost 3 bases, and 4 bases had no gene match. Per germline, CDR1 SNHLY and CDR2 FYNNEI. The CDR3 spans 14 residues. The CDR3 coding sequence is TGTGCCAGCAGTGACCCGGACAGGGGGCTTGGCTACACCTTC. This codes for CASSDPDRGLGYTF.

The chain links TRBV7-2 to TRBJ2-5; tentatively, D is TRBD1 (6 bases). There are 15 residues in the CDR3. In germline, CDR1 is SGHTA, CDR2 FQGNSA. V was cut by 5 bases and J by 5 bases, with 18 bases left in between. DNA for the CDR3: TGTGCCAGCAGCCGAAGTCCAGGGGAAGCGGAGACCCAGTACTTC. Encoded protein: CASSRSPGEAETQYF.